Listed below are T cell receptor beta chains from one sample, sequenced in a study of blood T cell repertoires in COVID-19. The method was immunoSEQ multiplex PCR; TCRdb's version includes in-frame clones alone and lacks a portion of them. The profile shows roughly 190,000 clones, 75% to 85% of them singletons. The sample taken for sequencing was peripheral blood. All receptors come from a woman aged 35 to 49 with COVID-19, enrolled during active disease. Each CDR3 is given with its conserved first and last residue. The D gene is left open where the match is weak. Clone size appears in some rows only: once, few, many, or a class for an expanded clone.

j_gene | v_gene | d_gene | abundance | CDR3nt | CDR3aa
TRBJ2-5 | TRBV3-1/TRBV3-2 | TRBD2 | few | TGTGCCAGCAGCCAAGATGGGACTAGGGGAGAGACCCAGTACTTC | CASSQDGTRGETQYF
TRBJ2-2 | TRBV11-1 | TRBD2 | - | TGTGCCAGCAGGAGACTAGCGGGAATTAACGGCGGGGAGCTGTTTTTT | CASRRLAGINGGELFF
TRBJ1-4 | TRBV7-8 | - | - | TGTGCCAGCAGCAATGGAGCAGCCTCTAATGAAAAACTGTTTTTT | CASSNGAASNEKLFF
TRBJ1-2 | TRBV5-6 | - | few | TGTGCCAGCAGCTTGGTGCAGGGAGGGAGCTATGGCTACACCTTC | CASSLVQGGSYGYTF
TRBJ2-1 | TRBV5-1 | TRBD2 | - | TGCGCCAGCAGCACCGGACTAGCGGGAGGGCAAAGGACCTACAATGAGCAGTTCTTC | CASSTGLAGGQRTYNEQFF
TRBJ2-1 | TRBV5-1 | TRBD1 | - | TGCGCCAGTTTTTTGGCCGGACAGGGTCACAATGAGCAGTTCTTC | CASFLAGQGHNEQFF
TRBJ1-2 | TRBV20-1 | - | - | TGCAGTGCGAAGAGGGGCTACACCTTC | CSAKRGYTF
TRBJ1-2 | TRBV6-1 | TRBD1 | - | TGTGCCAGCAGTGATGCCGGACAGGGGAACTATGGCTACACCTTC | CASSDAGQGNYGYTF
TRBJ1-3 | TRBV7-9 | - | - | TGTGCCAGCATCCCGCCGGGGGGCTCTGGAAACACCATATATTTT | CASIPPGGSGNTIYF
TRBJ1-1 | TRBV28 | - | - | TGTGCCAGCAGTCCACCTGGGGCTTCGAACACTGAAGCTTTCTTT | CASSPPGASNTEAFF
TRBJ2-7 | TRBV24-1 | TRBD2 | once | TGTGCCACCAGTGATTCTGGGACTACCATATACGAGCAGTACTTC | CATSDSGTTIYEQYF
TRBJ2-5 | TRBV9 | TRBD2 | once | TGTGCCAGCAACCAGCGGGGGGGTGGAGAGACCCAGTACTTC | CASNQRGGGETQYF
TRBJ1-1 | TRBV18 | - | - | TGTGCCAGCTCCACCGCGGACAGTCTGAACACTGAAGCTTTCTTT | CASSTADSLNTEAFF
TRBJ2-3 | TRBV28 | - | - | TGTGCCAGCAGGGAGGACAGCACAGATACGCAGTATTTT | CASREDSTDTQYF
TRBJ2-7 | TRBV7-9 | TRBD2 | - | TGTGCCAGCAGCTTGGGACTAGCGGGAGGGGGCTACGAGCAGTACTTC | CASSLGLAGGGYEQYF
TRBJ1-6 | TRBV9 | - | - | TGTGCCAGCAGCGTAGGGAGCGGGTGGTATTCACCCCTCCACTTT | CASSVGSGWYSPLHF
TRBJ1-5 | TRBV10-1 | - | - | TGCGCCAGCAGTGAAAGACAGGGCAATCAGCCCCAGCATTTT | CASSERQGNQPQHF
TRBJ2-3 | TRBV19 | TRBD2 | - | TGTGCCAGTAGTATCGCAGCGGGGGGGTTAGATACGCAGTATTTT | CASSIAAGGLDTQYF
TRBJ1-2 | TRBV25-1 | TRBD1 | few | TGTGCCAGCAGTGGTCACAGGGGGCGACACTTC | CASSGHRGRHF
TRBJ2-1 | TRBV30 | - | few | TGTGCCTGGAGCCTCTACAATGAGCAGTTCTTC | CAWSLYNEQFF
TRBJ2-7 | TRBV7-9 | TRBD1 | - | TGTGCCAGCAGCCCCCGCCCGGGACAGGGCGCCGAGCAGTACTTC | CASSPRPGQGAEQYF
TRBJ2-2 | TRBV3-1/TRBV3-2 | TRBD1 | - | TGTGCCAGCTGGGACAGGGGGCGGACCGGGGAGCTGTTTTTT | CASWDRGRTGELFF
TRBJ1-1 | TRBV20-1 | - | once | TGCAGTGCCTCCACAGGGCTAGAAGCTTTCTTT | CSASTGLEAFF
TRBJ2-1 | TRBV7-8 | - | - | TGTGCCAGCAGCTCGACTGGAAGCTCCTACAATGAGCAGTTCTTC | CASSSTGSSYNEQFF
TRBJ2-5 | TRBV10-2 | - | - | TGCGCCAGCAGTGCTCAAGAGACCCAGTACTTC | CASSAQETQYF
TRBJ1-1 | TRBV6-5 | - | - | TGTGCCAGCAGTTACTCTTCAGTGGGGAGCACTGAAGCTTTCTTT | CASSYSSVGSTEAFF
TRBJ2-7 | TRBV2 | TRBD2 | - | TGTGCCAGCAGTGGGGGGGGTAGCGGGAGCTACGAGCAGTACTTC | CASSGGGSGSYEQYF
TRBJ2-1 | TRBV7-8 | - | - | TGTGCCAGCGGCCTCGCGGGGTCCTACAATGAGCAGTTCTTC | CASGLAGSYNEQFF
TRBJ1-2 | TRBV5-4 | TRBD1 | - | TGTGCCAGCAGCACGGGGACAGCCTCTAACTATGGCTACACCTTC | CASSTGTASNYGYTF
TRBJ2-3 | TRBV5-1 | - | - | TGCGCCAGCAGCTCCGGGACAAGCTCCACAGATACGCAGTATTTT | CASSSGTSSTDTQYF
TRBJ2-6 | TRBV7-3 | TRBD1 | - | TGTGCCAGCAGCTTAAGTGGCTGGGACAGGGGATTTGGGGCCAACGTCCTGACTTTC | CASSLSGWDRGFGANVLTF
TRBJ2-1 | TRBV2 | TRBD2 | - | TGTGCCAGCAGTGAGGGACTAGCGGGGGGGGACAATGAGCAGTTCTTC | CASSEGLAGGDNEQFF
TRBJ2-1 | TRBV27 | - | - | TGTGCCAGCAGTTTACCAGGCAGTGAGCAGTTCTTC | CASSLPGSEQFF
TRBJ1-6 | TRBV4-2 | - | - | TGTGCCAGCAGCCAAGGAGCGGGGGAGTCCTATAATTCACCCCTCCACTTT | CASSQGAGESYNSPLHF
TRBJ2-1 | TRBV10-1 | TRBD1 | - | TGCGCCAGCAGCCCTGACGTCCGGGACAGACCTTCGCAGTTCTTC | CASSPDVRDRPSQFF
TRBJ1-2 | TRBV4-1 | - | - | TGCGCCAGCAGCCAAGAAGCGCGGGGGACGTTAGCTAACTATGGCTACACCTTC | CASSQEARGTLANYGYTF
TRBJ2-1 | TRBV11-2 | - | - | TGTGCCAGCAGCCACGGCCGGGTCGAGCAGTTCTTC | CASSHGRVEQFF